These 26 T cell receptor beta chains came from one sample sequenced in a study of shared clonotypes between healthy human individuals. This table comes from immunoSEQ multiplex PCR, and its TCRdb copy is limited to in-frame clones, with some not included. The top ten clones hold around 9.3% of a sample with 330,000 or so clones, around 67% of them seen once. Sequencing input: memory CD4+ T cells sorted from blood. Sample subset: CD45RA-negative fraction. The origin of the receptors is a man aged 30 to 45 in good health.

As for this clone: At the DNA level, this CDR3 is encoded by other sequences in the same sample as well. The rearrangement links TRBV5-1 to TRBJ2-7; D remains unclear. Trimming shortened V by 0 bases and J by 5 bases, and 9 bases separated the two germline ends. Germline V gives CDR1 SGHRS, CDR2 YFSETQ. CDR3 length equals 13 residues. CDR3 in amino acids: CASSLAGRNEQYF. CDR3 in DNA: TGCGCCAGCAGCTTGGCCGGGCGAAACGAGCAGTACTTC.

The V call is TRBV7-9, the J call TRBJ2-5, with D maybe TRBD1 (6 bases). With 5 bases removed from V and 4 bases from J, the gap between germline ends came to 17 bases. The CDR3 runs 15 residues. Germline CDR1 is SEHNR and CDR2 is FQNEAQ (reference sequence). The DNA for the CDR3 is TGTGCCAGCAGCCCCCCCTACAGGGTGTCAGAGACCCAGTACTTC. This codes for CASSPPYRVSETQYF.

This chain joins TRBV6-1 and TRBJ1-2, with unresolved D. CDR1 and CDR2 (germline): MNHNS, SASEGT. The CDR3 spans 15 residues. V lost 1 base and J 4 bases, leaving 13 bases between the germline ends. DNA of the CDR3: TGTGCCAGCAGTGAAGAGAGTTGGCAGACCTATGGCTACACCTTC. This codes for CASSEESWQTYGYTF.

This chain joins TRBV5-1 and TRBJ2-3; 10 bases map to TRBD1. The V and J ends lost 2 bases and 5 bases, in that order; junction bases with no gene match: 8. CDR3 length: 16 residues. CDR1 is SGHRS and CDR2 is YFSETQ in the germline V gene. Here the CDR3 reads CASSFGDRGRRDTQYF. For the CDR3, the DNA is TGCGCCAGCAGCTTTGGTGACAGGGGGCGGAGAGATACGCAGTATTTT. Variable domain in full (rest from reference TRBV5-1 and TRBJ2-3): KAGVTQTPRYLIKTRGQQVTLSCSPISGHRSVSWYQQTPGQGLQFLFEYFSETQRNKGNFPGRFSGRQFSNSRSEMNVSTLELGDSALYLCASSFGDRGRRDTQYFGPGTRLTVL.

The rearrangement links TRBV5-1 to TRBJ2-3; possible D gene TRBD2, 6 bases. Germline CDR1 is SGHRS and CDR2 is YFSETQ. The CDR3 totals 14 residues. Trimming shortened V by 4 bases and J by 2 bases, and 11 bases separated the two germline ends. The CDR3 DNA sequence: TGCGCCAGCAGCCGGGGAGGTTTCACAGATACGCAGTATTTT. It specifies CASSRGGFTDTQYF.

This clone occurred once. This CDR3 reads CASRADRGNQPQHF. Written as DNA, the CDR3 is TGTGCCAGCAGAGCCGATCGGGGCAATCAGCCCCAGCATTTT. This chain joins TRBV6-5 and TRBJ1-5; no firm D call. Germline CDR1 MNHEY, CDR2 SVGAGI. The CDR3 runs 14 residues. V lost 6 bases and J lost 2, with 11 bases in between.

The gene calls are TRBV27 and TRBJ2-1; TRBD1 aligns across 9 bases. Per germline, CDR1 MNHEY and CDR2 SMNVEV (reference sequence). The V gene end was trimmed by 2 bases and the J gene end by 3 bases; junction bases not matched to a gene: 2. The length of the CDR3 is 15 residues. Written as DNA, the CDR3 is TGTGCCAGCAGTTTAACAGGGGGCAACTACAATGAGCAGTTCTTC. Its translation is CASSLTGGNYNEQFF.

The CDR3 nucleotides read TGTGCCAGCAGCGTCGGACTAGGAACGTCCTACGAGCAGTACTTC. Amino acid sequence: CASSVGLGTSYEQYF. The V call is TRBV9, the J call TRBJ2-7; 7 bases align to TRBD2. From germline, CDR1 is SGDLS and CDR2 YYNGEE. The V segment lost 2 bases and the J segment 1 base; nucleotides outside the gene matches: 6. The CDR3 consists of 15 residues.

The chain is built from TRBV27 and TRBJ1-5; D uncertain. V lost 2 bases and J 7 bases, leaving 9 bases between the germline ends. CDR1 MNHEY and CDR2 SMNVEV come from the germline V gene (reference sequence). The CDR3 has 13 amino acids. The CDR3 loop is CASSLTGGQPQHF. The CDR3 region has the DNA TGTGCCAGCAGTTTAACCGGTGGACAGCCCCAGCATTTT.

The chain links TRBV11-2 to TRBJ2-1, with 8 bases that match TRBD2. The V and J ends lost 5 bases and 6 bases, in that order; junction bases with no gene match: 12. The V gene's germline CDR1 is SGHAT and CDR2 FQNNGV. The CDR3 totals 16 residues. CDR3 in amino acids: CASSRPVIAGTNEQFF. The CDR3 DNA reads as TGTGCCAGCAGCCGCCCCGTGATAGCGGGGACCAATGAGCAGTTCTTC.

V is TRBV25-1 and J is TRBJ1-4, with D possibly TRBD1 on 5 matching bases. Trimming removed 6 bases from V and 5 bases from J, with 16 bases in between. Germline lookup yields CDR1 MGHDK and CDR2 SYGVNS. CDR3 length: 15 amino acids. CDR3 coding DNA: TGTGCCAGCAGCCCCAACACAGGCCCGAATGAAAAACTGTTTTTT. Protein sequence: CASSPNTGPNEKLFF.

V and J are TRBV27 and TRBJ2-1, with TRBD1 as a possible D gene (6 bases). V lost 1 base and J 2 bases, leaving 9 bases between the germline ends. The CDR3 sequence is 15 residues long. CDR1 MNHEY and CDR2 SMNVEV come from the germline V gene (reference sequence). The CDR3 bases are TGTGCCAGCAGTTTATTTCAGGGGCCCTACAATGAGCAGTTCTTC. The encoded protein is CASSLFQGPYNEQFF.

This chain uses TRBV30 with TRBJ2-1; TRBD2 matches 14 bases. Germline lookup yields CDR1 GTSNPN and CDR2 SVGIG (reference sequence). Germline trimming cut 1 base from V and 5 bases from J; bases unmatched to any gene: 1. CDR3 length: 15 amino acids. The CDR3 DNA follows: TGTGCCTGGAGTGGACTAGCGGGAGGGAACAATGAGCAGTTCTTC. This sequence encodes CAWSGLAGGNNEQFF. Full variable domain (missing parts from reference TRBV30 and TRBJ2-1): SQTIHQWPATLVQPVGSPLSLECTVEGTSNPNLYWYRQAAGRGLQLLFYSVGIGQISSEVPQNLSASRPQDRQFILSSKKLLLSDSGFYLCAWSGLAGGNNEQFFGPGTRLTVL.

The rearrangement links TRBV5-1 to TRBJ2-5, with 7 bases aligning to TRBD2. The germline V gene has CDR1 SGHRS and CDR2 YFSETQ. V was pared by 1 base and J by 4 bases, with 7 bases of the junction left unmatched. The CDR3 spans 15 residues. The CDR3: CASSLIGGKGETQYF. CDR3 sequence (DNA): TGCGCCAGCAGCTTGATCGGGGGGAAAGGAGAGACCCAGTACTTC.

The chain carries TRBV7-7 and TRBJ2-1, with D unresolved. V was pared by 5 bases and J by 6 bases, with 17 bases between. This CDR3 has 15 amino acids. The V gene's germline CDR1 is SSHAT and CDR2 FNYEAQ (reference sequence). The CDR3 region is CASSGRPNPTNEQFF. The CDR3 DNA is TGTGCCAGCAGCGGCCGACCGAACCCGACCAATGAGCAGTTCTTC.

The chain uses TRBV18 and TRBJ2-4; D call uncertain. V lost 3 bases and J lost 4, with 19 bases in between. Germline-derived CDR1 and CDR2 are KGHSH and LQKENI. The CDR3 has 17 amino acids. The CDR3 nucleotides read TGTGCCAGCTCACCCCCATCCCTGGATCCGGTGAAAAACATTCAGTACTTC. Translating it yields CASSPPSLDPVKNIQYF.

The sample holds one count of this clone. The chain is built from TRBV4-3 and TRBJ2-7; 8 nucleotides agree with TRBD2. The CDR3 runs to 15 residues. Trimming took 0 bases from V and 3 from J; bases not matched to a gene: 4. Germline CDR1 reads LGHNA; CDR2 reads YSLEER. The CDR3 protein is CASSQELSGSYEQYF. CDR3 DNA: TGCGCCAGCAGCCAAGAATTAAGCGGGAGCTACGAGCAGTACTTC.

The rearrangement uses TRBV9 and TRBJ2-1; 7 bases are a match to TRBD2. CDR3 length: 13 residues. V lost 2 bases to trimming and J lost 6 bases; unmatched junction nucleotides: 2. Germline CDR1 SGDLS, CDR2 YYNGEE. The CDR3 protein is CASSVSGFNEQFF. CDR3 in DNA: TGTGCCAGCAGCGTTAGCGGGTTCAATGAGCAGTTCTTC. The full variable domain, with the rest looked up from reference TRBV9 and TRBJ2-1, is DSGVTQTPKHLITATGQRVTLRCSPRSGDLSVYWYQQSLDQGLQFLIQYYNGEERAKGNILERFSAQQFPDLHSELNLSSLELGDSALYFCASSVSGFNEQFFGPGTRLTVL.

The rearrangement uses TRBV29-1 and TRBJ2-1; 13 bases line up with TRBD2. Looked up from germline, CDR1 is SQVTM and CDR2 is ANQGSEA. Trimming removed 7 bases from V and 5 bases from J; junction bases left unmatched: 5. This CDR3 has 14 amino acids. CDR3 coding DNA: TGCAGCGGGACCGGGACTAGCGGGGACAATGAGCAGTTCTTC. This translates into CSGTGTSGDNEQFF.

This clone was picked up one time. The chain joins TRBV2 to TRBJ1-4; D is unresolved. CDR1 and CDR2 from the germline V gene are SNHLY and FYNNEI. Trimming took 6 bases from V and 8 from J, leaving 10 bases between them. The CDR3 extends over 12 amino acids. Written as DNA, the CDR3 is TGTGCCAGCAGCTCTTCCGGCGAAAAACTGTTTTTT. Its translation: CASSSSGEKLFF.

The CDR3 DNA is TGTGCCAGCAGTGGATCAGGGACCTCTGAAGCTTTCTTT. Translating it yields CASSGSGTSEAFF. V and J are TRBV6-1 and TRBJ1-1, with D possibly TRBD1 on 5 matching bases. The V end lost 4 bases, the J end lost 6 bases, and 12 bases lay between the germline ends. This CDR3 region has 13 residues. Germline V gene sequence: CDR1 MNHNS, CDR2 SASEGT.

V gene TRBV14 combines with J gene TRBJ2-7; 9 positions match TRBD1. The CDR3 is 13 amino acids. Trimming removed 4 bases from V and 13 bases from J; junction bases left unmatched: 11. The V gene's germline CDR1 is SGHDN and CDR2 FVKESK. In DNA form, the CDR3 reads TGTGCCAGCAGCCTGCAAACAGGGGGCGCCTACTACTTC. It is translated as CASSLQTGGAYYF.

This clone was counted only a few times. The rearrangement joins TRBV5-1 to TRBJ2-1; 7 bases agree with TRBD1. Germline values: CDR1 SGHRS, CDR2 YFSETQ. The CDR3 is 15 residues long. V shed 7 bases and J 8 bases; nucleotides not matched to a gene: 15. CDR3 in amino acids: CASAQGDRDVDEQFF. Here the CDR3 DNA reads TGCGCCAGCGCCCAGGGAGACAGGGATGTGGATGAGCAGTTCTTC.

The chain recombines TRBV28 with TRBJ1-1; 9 nucleotides align to TRBD1. The CDR3 is 13 amino acids. The junction had 5 bases not matched to a gene; V was cut back by 5 bases and J by 7 bases. The germline gives CDR1 MDHEN, CDR2 SYDVKM. The chain's CDR3 is CASSLLTGGEAFF. The CDR3, as DNA: TGTGCCAGCAGTCTCCTGACAGGGGGTGAAGCTTTCTTT.

CDR3 coding DNA: TGTGCCAGCATCCACCCTAACGGGGTGGGGGAGCAGTACTTC. It translates to CASIHPNGVGEQYF. The rearrangement links TRBV28 to TRBJ2-7; tentatively, D is TRBD2 (5 bases). The length of the CDR3 is 14 residues. Germline values: CDR1 MDHEN, CDR2 SYDVKM. V lost 7 bases to trimming and J lost 7 bases, with 20 bases between them.

This chain links TRBV18 with TRBJ2-5; 7 bases are a match to TRBD1. The CDR3 has 17 amino acids. V lost 5 bases, J lost 4 bases, and 16 bases stayed unmatched. CDR1 is KGHSH, CDR2 LQKENI, per germline. The CDR3, as DNA: TGTGCCAGCTCATACCTAGGGGGCAGGTCTAACCGAGAGACCCAGTACTTC. Its protein is CASSYLGGRSNRETQYF. The whole variable domain, filled in from reference TRBV18 and TRBJ2-5, reads NAGVMQNPRHLVRRRGQEARLRCSPMKGHSHVYWYRQLPEEGLKFMVYLQKENIIDESGMPKERFSAEFPKEGPSILRIQQVVRGDSAAYFCASSYLGGRSNRETQYFGPGTRLLVL.